This TCR beta chain originates from a study of shared clonotypes between healthy human individuals. Looking at the study overall: A donor's plate count was three for CD4 naive and three for CD4 memory; CD8 naive had two and CD8 memory one.

Sequenced by immunoSEQ multiplex PCR; TCRdb stores in-frame clones only, minus some. The sample contains 500,000 to 550,000 clones, 95% to 96% of which appear only once. Per the germline V gene, CDR1 is SGHTA and CDR2 is FQGNSA. V shed 2 bases, J shed 7 bases, and the junction held 9 bases outside the gene matches. This CDR3 spans 15 amino acids. This sequence joins TRBV7-2 and TRBJ1-2; 8 positions match TRBD1. The source of this sequence is a woman in her 30s in good health. Specimen: naive CD4+ T cells sorted from blood. Noted subset: CD45RA+ positively selected. The CDR3 reads CASSLKRTGILGYTF. The CDR3 nucleotides read TGTGCCAGCAGCTTAAAGAGGACAGGGATCCTTGGCTACACCTTC.